This is a list of T cell receptor beta chains from one sample in a study of OX40 agonist ivuxolimab in advanced cancers. Sequencing was performed with immunoSEQ multiplex PCR; in TCRdb, only in-frame clones are kept and a portion is missing. The table lists 10,000 to 15,000 clones, approximately 92% of them singletons, with roughly 68% in the top ten. The sequences come from CD4+ or CD8+ T cells sorted from blood, collected in a trial of the OX40 agonist ivuxolimab. The origin of the receptors is an adult with an advanced solid tumor such as melanoma, head and neck, liver or kidney cancer. The CDR3 runs from the conserved cysteine through the conserved F or W. Fields, in order: V gene, clone size, J gene, D gene, CDR3 DNA, CDR3 protein. D genes are given only for firm matches. Where a row states a size, it is once, few, many or the class of an expanded clone; other rows omit it.

V gene: TRBV19; clone size: .; J gene: TRBJ2-1; D gene: TRBD2; CDR3 DNA: TGTGCCAGTAGTATTACCAGCGGGGGGGCTTATGAGCAGTTCTTC; CDR3 protein: CASSITSGGAYEQFF
V gene: TRBV6-1; clone size: few; J gene: TRBJ2-7; D gene: TRBD1; CDR3 DNA: TGTGCCAGCAGCTCCGGGACAGGGGAGTACGAGCAGTACTTC; CDR3 protein: CASSSGTGEYEQYF
V gene: TRBV11-3; clone size: .; J gene: TRBJ1-1; D gene: TRBD1; CDR3 DNA: TGTGCCAGCAGCGGAACAGGGGTCAACACTGAAGCTTTCTTT; CDR3 protein: CASSGTGVNTEAFF
V gene: TRBV15; clone size: .; J gene: TRBJ2-1; D gene: TRBD2; CDR3 DNA: TGTGCCACCAACGGACTAGCGGGGGAACATGAGCAGTTCTTC; CDR3 protein: CATNGLAGEHEQFF
V gene: TRBV11-1; clone size: .; J gene: TRBJ2-5; D gene: TRBD1; CDR3 DNA: TGTGCCAGCAGCCGAGGACAGGGGCCCGGAGAGACCCAGTACTTC; CDR3 protein: CASSRGQGPGETQYF
V gene: TRBV7-8; clone size: .; J gene: TRBJ2-5; D gene: .; CDR3 DNA: TGTGCCAGCAGCCCGAGGGACAATTGGTACCAAGAGACCCAGTACTTC; CDR3 protein: CASSPRDNWYQETQYF
V gene: TRBV11-3; clone size: .; J gene: TRBJ2-7; D gene: TRBD2; CDR3 DNA: TGTGCCAGCAGCCCCCCAAGCGGGGAATCCTACGAGCAGTACTTC; CDR3 protein: CASSPPSGESYEQYF
V gene: TRBV7-9; clone size: .; J gene: TRBJ1-1; D gene: TRBD1; CDR3 DNA: TGTGCCAGCAGCTTACCTACAGGGGTGACTGAAGCTTTCTTT; CDR3 protein: CASSLPTGVTEAFF
V gene: TRBV29-1; clone size: .; J gene: TRBJ2-2; D gene: TRBD2; CDR3 DNA: TGCAGCGTTGAATTTAGCGGGAAACACACCGGGGAGCTGTTTTTT; CDR3 protein: CSVEFSGKHTGELFF
V gene: TRBV11-2; clone size: .; J gene: TRBJ1-2; D gene: .; CDR3 DNA: TGTGCCAGCAGCTTAGATGCTTCAGACTATGGCTACACCTTC; CDR3 protein: CASSLDASDYGYTF
V gene: TRBV9; clone size: .; J gene: TRBJ2-5; D gene: .; CDR3 DNA: TGTGCCAGCAGCGTACGGGGGGTCAGGGGAGAGACCCAGTACTTC; CDR3 protein: CASSVRGVRGETQYF
V gene: TRBV28; clone size: .; J gene: TRBJ1-5; D gene: .; CDR3 DNA: TGTGCCAGCAGTTTAGTGACCGAGTATAGCAATCAGCCCCAGCATTTT; CDR3 protein: CASSLVTEYSNQPQHF
V gene: TRBV11-2; clone size: .; J gene: TRBJ2-3; D gene: .; CDR3 DNA: TGTGCCAGCAGCCCAGAGTTCGTGGGACCTAGCACAGATACGCAGTATTTT; CDR3 protein: CASSPEFVGPSTDTQYF
V gene: TRBV5-1; clone size: .; J gene: TRBJ2-7; D gene: .; CDR3 DNA: TGCGCCAGCCAACCAGATTATTCCTACGAGCAGTACTTC; CDR3 protein: CASQPDYSYEQYF
V gene: TRBV7-2; clone size: .; J gene: TRBJ1-4; D gene: TRBD1; CDR3 DNA: TGTGCCAGCAGCCTGGGACAGGGCAGGGGTAATGAAAAACTGTTTTTT; CDR3 protein: CASSLGQGRGNEKLFF
V gene: TRBV11-2; clone size: .; J gene: TRBJ2-7; D gene: TRBD1; CDR3 DNA: TGTGCCAGCCCCAGACTGGGACAGGTTTTCGAAAACTACGAGCAGTACTTC; CDR3 protein: CASPRLGQVFENYEQYF
V gene: TRBV4-1; clone size: few; J gene: TRBJ2-3; D gene: .; CDR3 DNA: TGCGCCAGCAGAGGGCCACCTGCGCCAGATACGCAGTATTTT; CDR3 protein: CASRGPPAPDTQYF
V gene: TRBV18; clone size: .; J gene: TRBJ2-7; D gene: .; CDR3 DNA: TGTGCCAGCTCACTCCAAGGACATTCTTACGAGCAGTACTTC; CDR3 protein: CASSLQGHSYEQYF
V gene: TRBV9; clone size: hyperexpanded; J gene: TRBJ2-7; D gene: .; CDR3 DNA: TGTGCCAGCAGCGCAGAGGAGAGCTACGAGCAGTACTTC; CDR3 protein: CASSAEESYEQYF
V gene: TRBV6-1; clone size: .; J gene: TRBJ2-7; D gene: TRBD1; CDR3 DNA: TGTGCCAGCACTTGGGAGACAGGGACCTCCTACGAGCAGTACTTC; CDR3 protein: CASTWETGTSYEQYF
V gene: TRBV25-1; clone size: .; J gene: TRBJ1-3; D gene: .; CDR3 DNA: TGTGCCAGCAGCTACGGGTTCTCTGGAAACACCATATATTTT; CDR3 protein: CASSYGFSGNTIYF
V gene: TRBV5-6; clone size: .; J gene: TRBJ2-5; D gene: .; CDR3 DNA: TGTGCCAGCAGCCAAGGGGGGGGAGAGACCCAGTACTTC; CDR3 protein: CASSQGGGETQYF
V gene: TRBV27; clone size: .; J gene: TRBJ2-2; D gene: TRBD1; CDR3 DNA: TGTGCCAGCAGTTCCGGGACAGGGGTCTACACCGGGGAGCTGTTTTTT; CDR3 protein: CASSSGTGVYTGELFF
V gene: TRBV27; clone size: .; J gene: TRBJ2-1; D gene: .; CDR3 DNA: TGTGCCAGCAGTTGGTCCGATGAGCAGTTCTTC; CDR3 protein: CASSWSDEQFF
V gene: TRBV15; clone size: .; J gene: TRBJ2-1; D gene: .; CDR3 DNA: TGTGCCACCAGCAGAGATGATTACAGGGCTAATGAGCAGTTCTTC; CDR3 protein: CATSRDDYRANEQFF
V gene: TRBV9; clone size: .; J gene: TRBJ2-7; D gene: TRBD1; CDR3 DNA: TGTGCCAGCAGCGTATCCGGGACAGGGCCCAACTACGAGCAGTACTTC; CDR3 protein: CASSVSGTGPNYEQYF
V gene: TRBV6-5; clone size: .; J gene: TRBJ2-7; D gene: .; CDR3 DNA: TGTGCCAGCAGTTCTGGACTTGACTACGAGCAGTACTTC; CDR3 protein: CASSSGLDYEQYF
V gene: TRBV6-1; clone size: .; J gene: TRBJ2-5; D gene: .; CDR3 DNA: TGTGCCAGCAGTGGGATGGGACACGAGTTTCAAGAGACCCAGTACTTC; CDR3 protein: CASSGMGHEFQETQYF
V gene: TRBV6-5; clone size: .; J gene: TRBJ1-3; D gene: .; CDR3 DNA: TGTGCCAGCAGTTACGGGGGCTCTGGAAACACCATATATTTT; CDR3 protein: CASSYGGSGNTIYF
V gene: TRBV5-1; clone size: .; J gene: TRBJ2-7; D gene: .; CDR3 DNA: TGCGCCAGCAGCTTGGTTCCTCATCAAACCCACGAGCAGTACTTC; CDR3 protein: CASSLVPHQTHEQYF
V gene: TRBV7-2; clone size: .; J gene: TRBJ1-3; D gene: .; CDR3 DNA: TGTGCCAGCAGCACCCACAGGGCTGACACCATATATTTT; CDR3 protein: CASSTHRADTIYF